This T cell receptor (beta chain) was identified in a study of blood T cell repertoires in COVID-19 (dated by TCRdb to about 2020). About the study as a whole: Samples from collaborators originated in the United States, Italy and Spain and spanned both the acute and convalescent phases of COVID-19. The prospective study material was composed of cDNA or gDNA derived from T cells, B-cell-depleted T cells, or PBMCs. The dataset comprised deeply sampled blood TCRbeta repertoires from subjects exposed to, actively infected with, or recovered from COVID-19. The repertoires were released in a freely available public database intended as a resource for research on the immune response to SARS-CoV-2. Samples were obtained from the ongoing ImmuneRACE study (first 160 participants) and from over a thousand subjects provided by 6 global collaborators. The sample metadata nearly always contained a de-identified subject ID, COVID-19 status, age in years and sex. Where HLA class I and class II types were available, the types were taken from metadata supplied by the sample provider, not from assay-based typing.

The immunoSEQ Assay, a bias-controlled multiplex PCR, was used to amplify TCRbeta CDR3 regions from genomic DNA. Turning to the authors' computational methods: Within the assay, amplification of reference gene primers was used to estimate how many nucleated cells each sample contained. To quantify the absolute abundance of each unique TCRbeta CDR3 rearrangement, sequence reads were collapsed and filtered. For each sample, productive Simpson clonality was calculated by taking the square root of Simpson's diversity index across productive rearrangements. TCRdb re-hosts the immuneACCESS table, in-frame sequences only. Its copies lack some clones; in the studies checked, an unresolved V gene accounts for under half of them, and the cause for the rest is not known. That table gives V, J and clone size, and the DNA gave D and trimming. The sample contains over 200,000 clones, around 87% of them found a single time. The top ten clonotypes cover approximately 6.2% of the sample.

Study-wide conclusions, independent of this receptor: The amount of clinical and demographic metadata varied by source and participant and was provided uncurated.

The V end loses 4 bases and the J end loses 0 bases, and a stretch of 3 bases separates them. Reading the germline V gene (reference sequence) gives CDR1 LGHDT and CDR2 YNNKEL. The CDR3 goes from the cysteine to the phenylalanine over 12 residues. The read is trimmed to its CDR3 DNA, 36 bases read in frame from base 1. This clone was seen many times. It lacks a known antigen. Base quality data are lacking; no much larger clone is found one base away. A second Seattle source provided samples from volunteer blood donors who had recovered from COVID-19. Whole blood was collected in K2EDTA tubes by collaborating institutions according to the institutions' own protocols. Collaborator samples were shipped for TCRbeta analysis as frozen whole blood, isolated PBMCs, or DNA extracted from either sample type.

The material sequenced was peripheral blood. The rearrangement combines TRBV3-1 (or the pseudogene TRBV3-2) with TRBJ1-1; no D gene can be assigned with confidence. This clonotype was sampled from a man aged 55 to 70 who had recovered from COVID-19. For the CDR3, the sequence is CASSPLNTEAFF. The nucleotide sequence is TGTGCCAGCAGCCCCTTGAACACTGAAGCTTTCTTT.